This T cell receptor (beta chain) is drawn from a study of blood T cell repertoires in COVID-19. On the study more broadly: Samples taken during acute and convalescent COVID-19 were collected in the United States, Italy and Spain. In each case, the material was cDNA or gDNA derived from T cells, B-cell-depleted T cells, or PBMCs.

Here immunoSEQ multiplex PCR was the method, and the copy in TCRdb shows in-frame clones only, minus some. Of about 370,000 clones in the sample, 89% were seen once. Between the trimmed V and J ends, which lost 5 bases and 5 bases, there was a span of 16 bases. This CDR3 comprises 14 residues. The germline V gene encodes CDR1 SGDLS and CDR2 YYNGEE. Adults between roughly 18 and 95 years of age took part from 24 US areas. Cohort 3 recovery required two negative PCRs, clearance, or symptom resolution. The TCR sequence derives from a woman in her thirties who had recovered from COVID-19. Material for sequencing was PBMCs or T cells enriched from blood (not recorded which). This chain uses TRBV9 with TRBJ2-5, with a possible D match to TRBD2 (5 bases). Here the CDR3 reads CASSRPGIGETQYF. DNA for the CDR3: TGTGCCAGCAGTCGCCCGGGGATTGGTGAGACCCAGTACTTC.